Described below is a single TCR beta chain sequence and its context. Its antigen is as yet unknown. This sample is part of a study of cytomegalovirus exposure and HLA in healthy donors. Study information: Of some 400 genotyped donors, 70% to 85% clustered with self-reported Caucasian donors.

The germline V and J ends were trimmed by 4 bases and 2 bases, with 24 bases remaining between them. This CDR3 contains 19 residues. CDR1 LNHDA and CDR2 SQIVND come from the germline V gene (reference sequence). The PCR contained 60 Vbeta and 13 Jbeta primers. Method: immunoSEQ multiplex PCR; TCRdb's copy keeps in-frame clones and lacks some. The table records 90,000 to 100,000 clones, roughly 80% of them present only once. Although they were nominally healthy when sampled, donors likely had unrecorded immune exposures. Findings of the study overall: A later analysis associated some 16,000 TCR beta sequences with HLA alleles at a 0.05 false discovery rate. In a later analysis, V- and J-gene trimming of beta chains associated with a DCLRE1C missense variant, replicated independently.

The sequence was obtained from a man in his sixties in good health and CMV-seropositive. Sequencing was done on a sample of PBMCs. This chain links TRBV19 with TRBJ1-3; TRBD1 is a possible D gene (5 bases). DNA of the CDR3: TGTGCCAGTAGTACCCGATCCCCTTCACAGGCCGCCGCTGGAAACACCATATATTTT. Encoded protein: CASSTRSPSQAAAGNTIYF.